This T cell receptor (beta chain) was identified during a study of long-term antiretroviral therapy in people with HIV. About this clone itself: The antigen is undetermined.

The V gene lost 5 bases and the J gene lost 5 bases, with 16 bases spanning the gap. The germline CDR1 and CDR2 sequences are MNHEY and SMNVEV (reference sequence). This CDR3 has 14 residues. The study's findings and limits: Against controls, HIV repertoires showed narrower ranges of CDR3 length. Before ART, certain clones expanded, and these dominated the repertoire at all time points.

They ran version v3.0 of the immunoSEQ assay at survey level. It was 40,000-50,000 T-cell genomes per sample that sequencing targeted. Here immunoSEQ multiplex PCR was the method, and the copy in TCRdb shows in-frame clones only, minus some. The sample has 26,000 or so clones; 93% are singletons. This clonotype was sampled from a man aged 35 to 55 with HIV. Sequenced material: unsorted PBMCs, taken 6.2 years after starting antiretroviral therapy. The gene calls are TRBV27 and TRBJ2-7; D not certain. The CDR3 protein is CASSPSPTRNEQYF. CDR3 nucleotides: TGTGCCAGCAGTCCCTCCCCGACTCGGAACGAGCAGTACTTC.